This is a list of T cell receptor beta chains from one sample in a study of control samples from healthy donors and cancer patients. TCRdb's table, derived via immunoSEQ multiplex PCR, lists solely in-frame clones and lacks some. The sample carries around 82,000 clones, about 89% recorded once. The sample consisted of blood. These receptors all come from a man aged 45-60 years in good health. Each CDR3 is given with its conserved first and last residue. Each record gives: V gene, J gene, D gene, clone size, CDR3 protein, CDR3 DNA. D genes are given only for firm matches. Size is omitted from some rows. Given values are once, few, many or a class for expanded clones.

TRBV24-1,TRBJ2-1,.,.,CATSDFGAEQFF,TGTGCCACCAGTGATTTTGGCGCAGAGCAGTTCTTC
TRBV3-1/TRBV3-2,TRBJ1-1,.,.,CASSQAFSGTEAFF,TGTGCCAGCAGCCAGGCCTTCAGTGGCACTGAAGCTTTCTTT
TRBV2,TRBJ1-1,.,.,CASERPDSDTEAFF,TGTGCCAGCGAACGTCCCGATTCCGACACTGAAGCTTTCTTT
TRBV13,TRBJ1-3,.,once,CASSGWDTMSGNTIYF,TGTGCCAGCAGCGGATGGGACACCATGAGTGGAAACACCATATATTTT
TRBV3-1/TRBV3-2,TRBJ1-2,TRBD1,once,CASSLGQGDHFYGYTF,TGTGCCAGCAGCCTCGGACAGGGGGACCACTTCTATGGCTACACCTTC
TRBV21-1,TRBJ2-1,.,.,CASSNRRDGDNEQFF,TGTGCCAGCAGCAACCGTCGGGACGGAGACAATGAGCAGTTCTTC
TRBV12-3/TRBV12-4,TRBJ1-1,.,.,CASRGDQGTEAFF,TGTGCCAGCAGGGGGGACCAGGGGACTGAAGCTTTCTTT
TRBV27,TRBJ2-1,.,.,CASSLNYYNEQFF,TGTGCCAGCAGTTTAAATTATTACAATGAGCAGTTCTTC
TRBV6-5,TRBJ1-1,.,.,CASSSISGTEAFF,TGTGCCAGCAGTTCCATTTCAGGCACTGAAGCTTTCTTT
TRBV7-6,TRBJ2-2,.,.,CASSPSTGELFF,TGTGCCAGCAGCCCCTCAACCGGGGAGCTGTTTTTT
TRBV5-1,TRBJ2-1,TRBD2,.,CASSFGSGSIYEQFF,TGCGCCAGCAGCTTCGGTAGCGGGAGCATTTATGAGCAGTTCTTC
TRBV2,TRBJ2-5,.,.,CASSFVIPQETQYF,TGTGCCAGCAGCTTTGTCATACCCCAAGAGACCCAGTACTTC
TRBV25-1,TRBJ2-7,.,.,CASSGSWWSPYEQYF,TGTGCCAGCAGTGGGTCGTGGTGGTCGCCCTACGAGCAGTACTTC
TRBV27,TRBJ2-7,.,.,CASSYGASYEQYF,TGTGCCAGCAGTTATGGAGCCTCCTACGAGCAGTACTTC
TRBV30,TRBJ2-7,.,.,CAWSKGGTPLKQYF,TGTGCCTGGAGTAAAGGAGGGACACCCTTGAAGCAGTACTTC
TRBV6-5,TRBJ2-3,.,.,CASSYQRVLSTDTQYF,TGTGCCAGCAGTTACCAGCGGGTTCTCTCCACAGATACGCAGTATTTT
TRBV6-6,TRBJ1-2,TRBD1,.,CASSPTGTGGSYTF,TGTGCCAGCAGCCCAACCGGGACAGGCGGTAGCTACACCTTC
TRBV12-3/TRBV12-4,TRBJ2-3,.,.,CASSADTQYF,TGTGCCAGCAGTGCGGATACGCAGTATTTT
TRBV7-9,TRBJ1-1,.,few,CASSQTDQAEAFF,TGTGCCAGCAGCCAAACTGACCAGGCCGAAGCTTTCTTT
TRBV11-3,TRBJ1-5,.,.,CASSLDANQPQHF,TGTGCCAGCAGCTTAGACGCAAATCAGCCCCAGCATTTT
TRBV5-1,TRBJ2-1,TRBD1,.,CASSFGQGDEQFF,TGCGCCAGCAGCTTCGGACAGGGGGATGAGCAGTTCTTC
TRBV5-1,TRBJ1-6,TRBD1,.,CANSGTGANSPLHF,TGCGCCAACAGCGGGACAGGGGCAAATTCACCCCTCCACTTT
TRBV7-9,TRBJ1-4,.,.,CASSLPPSTGAANEKLFF,TGTGCCAGCAGCTTACCCCCCTCAACGGGGGCGGCTAATGAAAAACTGTTTTTT
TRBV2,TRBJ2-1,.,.,CASSEGGLTGNEQFF,TGTGCCAGCAGTGAAGGGGGCCTTACGGGGAATGAGCAGTTCTTC
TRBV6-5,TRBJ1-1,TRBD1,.,CASSYRSEQGAFF,TGTGCCAGCAGTTACAGGTCTGAACAGGGGGCTTTCTTT
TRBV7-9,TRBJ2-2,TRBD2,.,CASSLAVTSGGTGELFF,TGTGCCAGCAGCTTAGCGGTGACTAGCGGGGGCACCGGGGAGCTGTTTTTT
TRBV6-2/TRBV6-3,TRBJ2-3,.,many,CASSVWQEAPEVDTQYF,TGTGCCAGCAGTGTCTGGCAGGAGGCGCCAGAGGTAGATACGCAGTATTTT
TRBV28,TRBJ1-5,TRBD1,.,CASSWTGINQPQHF,TGTGCCAGCAGTTGGACAGGTATCAATCAGCCCCAGCATTTT
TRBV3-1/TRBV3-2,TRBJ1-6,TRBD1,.,CASSLGRDRTSPLHF,TGTGCCAGCAGCCTGGGACGGGACAGGACTTCACCCCTCCACTTT
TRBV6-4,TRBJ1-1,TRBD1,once,CASRSTGGTEAFF,TGTGCCAGCAGGTCAACAGGGGGCACTGAAGCTTTCTTT
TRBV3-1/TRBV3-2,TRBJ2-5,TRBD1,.,CASSQGGTGRETQYF,TGTGCCAGCAGCCAAGGAGGGACAGGGCGAGAGACCCAGTACTTC
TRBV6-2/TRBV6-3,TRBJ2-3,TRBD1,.,CASSPTGLTDTQYF,TGTGCCAGCAGTCCGACAGGGCTCACAGATACGCAGTATTTT
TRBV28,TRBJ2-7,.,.,CASSLRLEQYF,TGTGCCAGCAGTCTGCGACTAGAGCAGTACTTC
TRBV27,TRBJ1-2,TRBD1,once,CASSLRQGSLGYTF,TGTGCCAGCAGTCTAAGACAGGGGTCGTTAGGCTACACCTTC
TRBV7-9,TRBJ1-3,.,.,CASSLVTRGYSGNTIYF,TGTGCCAGCAGCTTAGTAACCAGGGGATACTCTGGAAACACCATATATTTT
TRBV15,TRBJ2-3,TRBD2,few,CATSRDTLAGVTDTQYF,TGTGCCACCAGCAGAGATACCCTAGCGGGGGTAACAGATACGCAGTATTTT
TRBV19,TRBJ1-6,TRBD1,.,CASSIEDRNNSPLHF,TGTGCCAGTAGTATAGAGGACAGGAATAATTCACCCCTCCACTTT
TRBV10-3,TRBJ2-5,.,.,CAISEFGGGEETQYF,TGTGCCATCAGTGAGTTTGGCGGTGGGGAAGAGACCCAGTACTTC
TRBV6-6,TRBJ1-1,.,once,CASSYSGSNTEAFF,TGTGCCAGCAGTTACTCAGGGAGCAACACTGAAGCTTTCTTT
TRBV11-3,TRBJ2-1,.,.,CASSLDRSYNEQFF,TGTGCCAGCAGCTTAGATCGTTCCTACAATGAGCAGTTCTTC
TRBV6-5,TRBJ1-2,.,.,CASRWGDDYGYTF,TGTGCCAGCAGGTGGGGGGATGACTATGGCTACACCTTC
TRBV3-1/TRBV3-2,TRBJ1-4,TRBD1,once,CASSGRGPRQVKLFF,TGTGCCAGCAGCGGCAGGGGGCCTCGTCAAGTGAAACTGTTTTTT
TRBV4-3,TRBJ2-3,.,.,CASSQVWGQTGSTDTQYF,TGCGCCAGCAGCCAAGTATGGGGCCAGACAGGTAGCACAGATACGCAGTATTTT
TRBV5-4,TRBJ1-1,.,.,CASSLGLFRGDTEAFF,TGTGCCAGCAGCTTAGGATTATTCCGAGGGGACACTGAAGCTTTCTTT
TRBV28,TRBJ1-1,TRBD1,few,CASSSTGGMNTEAFF,TGTGCCAGCAGTTCGACAGGGGGGATGAACACTGAAGCTTTCTTT
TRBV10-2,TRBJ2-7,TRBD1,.,CAVQGAGEQYF,TGCGCCGTACAGGGGGCGGGCGAGCAGTACTTC
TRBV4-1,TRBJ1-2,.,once,CASSPRLDPYGYTF,TGCGCCAGCAGCCCCCGTTTGGATCCCTATGGCTACACCTTC
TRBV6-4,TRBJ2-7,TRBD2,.,CASSTSGHEQYF,TGTGCCAGCAGCACTAGCGGACACGAGCAGTACTTC
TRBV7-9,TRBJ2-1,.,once,CASSPASDEQFF,TGTGCCAGCAGCCCAGCATCGGATGAGCAGTTCTTC
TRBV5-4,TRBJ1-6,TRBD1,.,CASRAGTVNSPLHF,TGTGCCAGCAGGGCAGGGACAGTTAATTCACCCCTCCACTTT
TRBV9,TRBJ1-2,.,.,CASSLQTNYGYTF,TGTGCCAGCAGTCTACAGACTAACTATGGCTACACCTTC
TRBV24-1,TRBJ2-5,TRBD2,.,CATSDVGGKRTQYF,TGTGCCACCAGTGATGTGGGGGGGAAGAGGACCCAGTACTTC
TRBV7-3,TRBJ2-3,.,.,CASKAEGDTQYF,TGTGCCAGCAAGGCGGAGGGGGATACGCAGTATTTT
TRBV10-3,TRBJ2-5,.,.,CATLTTSGGTQYF,TGTGCCACTCTAACTACTAGTGGTGGGACCCAGTACTTC